These 10 T cell receptor beta chains were all obtained from the same sample, sequenced in a study of shared clonotypes between healthy human individuals. Data came from immunoSEQ multiplex PCR; TCRdb stores just in-frame clones and leaves some out. The sample lists about 2 million clones; just under 95% were seen once. The naive CD8 subset, CD45RO-negative cells positively selected for CCR7, excluded terminally differentiated effector memory CD45RA+ cells. Sequencing was carried out using naive CD8+ T cells sorted from blood. All receptors derive from a young man in good health.

The chain uses TRBV4-3 and TRBJ2-1; 15 nucleotides align to TRBD2. Per the germline V gene, CDR1 is LGHNA and CDR2 is YSLEER. This CDR3 is built from 17 residues. J was trimmed by 7 bases and V by 0 bases; bases with no gene match: 4. The CDR3 nucleotides read TGCGCCAGCAGCCAAGATCGGGGACTAGCGGGAGGTAATGAGCAGTTCTTC. Translation: CASSQDRGLAGGNEQFF.

The V gene is TRBV27, the J gene TRBJ1-1, with 7 nucleotides matching TRBD1. The CDR3 covers 14 residues. Trimming removed 6 bases from V and 1 base from J; junction bases left unmatched: 5. CDR1 MNHEY and CDR2 SMNVEV come from the germline V gene (reference sequence). The CDR3 loop is CASRLDRANTEAFF. The CDR3 DNA reads TGTGCCAGCAGGCTTGACAGGGCGAACACTGAAGCTTTCTTT.

This chain uses TRBV13 with TRBJ2-5; D remains unclear. V lost 2 bases and J lost 5, with 9 bases in between. The CDR3 runs 13 residues. The germline gives CDR1 PRHDT, CDR2 FYEKMQ (reference sequence). The CDR3, as DNA: TGTGCCAGCAGCTTAATGGTTGGGGAGACCCAGTACTTC. It encodes CASSLMVGETQYF.

A single count supports this clone. The V gene is TRBV28, the J gene TRBJ2-1, with a weak D call TRBD2 (7 bases). Trimming shortened V by 3 bases and J by 3 bases, and 15 bases separated the two germline ends. CDR1 is MDHEN, CDR2 SYDVKM, per germline. The CDR3 contains 16 residues. The CDR3 reads CASSFVRGAVYNEQFF. The CDR3, as DNA: TGTGCCAGCAGTTTCGTACGGGGGGCCGTCTACAATGAGCAGTTCTTC. Together with reference TRBV28 and TRBJ2-1, the CDR3 gives the full variable domain: DVKVTQSSRYLVKRTGEKVFLECVQDMDHENMFWYRQDPGLGLRLIYFSYDVKMKEKGDIPEGYSVSREKKERFSLILESASTNQTSMYLCASSFVRGAVYNEQFFGPGTRLTVL.

CDR3 residues: CASSQTGLSAYEQYF. CDR3 nucleotide sequence: TGCGCCAGCAGCCAAACCGGACTGTCAGCCTACGAGCAGTACTTC. J is TRBJ2-7 and V is TRBV4-1, with a weak D call TRBD2 (5 bases). In germline, CDR1 is MGHRA, CDR2 YSYEKL. The CDR3 extends over 15 amino acids. V was clipped by 2 bases and J by 2 bases, with 13 bases between them.

This clone has a single count. The same CDR3 is also encoded by other DNA sequences in this sample. V gene TRBV7-6 combines with J gene TRBJ1-1, with 7 bases lining up with TRBD1. The CDR3 runs to 14 residues. After removal of 1 base from V and 2 bases from J, the junction contained 1 base not matched to a gene. The germline gives CDR1 SGHVS, CDR2 FNYEAQ. This chain's CDR3 is CASSLGQGNTEAFF. CDR3 DNA: TGTGCCAGCAGCTTAGGACAGGGCAACACTGAAGCTTTCTTT.

The genes are TRBV6-4 and TRBJ1-4; no clear D gene. Germline V gives CDR1 MRHNA, CDR2 SNTAGT. Trimming removed 4 bases at V and 4 bases at J, with 4 bases between. The CDR3 is made up of 12 amino acids. CDR3 sequence reads: CASSALNEKLFF. CDR3 nucleotide sequence: TGTGCCAGCAGTGCCCTTAATGAAAAACTGTTTTTT.

The chain joins TRBV4-1 to TRBJ1-6; D remains unclear. CDR3 length: 14 residues. Germline V CDR1 and CDR2: MGHRA, YSYEKL. With 3 bases removed from V and 10 bases from J, the gap between germline ends came to 13 bases. CDR3 residues: CASSQVTQGSPLHF. The CDR3 DNA reads as TGCGCCAGCAGCCAGGTGACCCAAGGGTCACCCCTCCACTTT.

The V gene is TRBV4-1, the J gene TRBJ2-2, with 10 bases matching TRBD2. Losses at the gene ends were 6 bases for V and 5 bases for J; bases not matched to a gene: 0. The germline gives CDR1 MGHRA, CDR2 YSYEKL. The CDR3 is 13 residues long. CDR3 coding DNA: TGCGCCAGCAGACTAGCGGGAACCGGGGAGCTGTTTTTT. Its protein product is CASRLAGTGELFF.

This chain joins TRBV11-1 and TRBJ2-5; 10 bases fit TRBD2. The CDR3 is 18 residues long. From germline, CDR1 is SGHAT and CDR2 FQDESV (reference sequence). V shed 1 base, J shed 0 bases, and the junction held 8 bases outside the gene matches. CDR3 sequence reads: CASSLGGRLAGDQETQYF. DNA of the CDR3: TGTGCCAGCAGCTTAGGGGGTCGGCTAGCGGGGGACCAAGAGACCCAGTACTTC.